This T cell receptor (beta chain) was documented in a study of blood T cell repertoires in COVID-19. Clones were read by immunoSEQ multiplex PCR, and TCRdb kept only the in-frame ones, dropping some. Here the sample spans about 330,000 clones, 88% being singletons. Germline CDR1 reads SGHNT; CDR2 reads YYREEE (reference sequence). The V end lost 2 bases, the J end lost 2 bases, and 8 bases lay between the germline ends. This CDR3 spans 15 amino acids. The V call is TRBV5-4, the J call TRBJ1-6; D may be TRBD1 (5 bases). The receptor was derived from a man younger than 45 who had recovered from COVID-19. Sequencing was carried out using PBMCs or T cells enriched from blood (not recorded which). The CDR3 bases are TGTGCCAGCAGCTTAGACAGTACCTATAATTCACCCCTCCACTTT. Encoded protein: CASSLDSTYNSPLHF.